The 7 T cell receptor beta chains in this list originate from one sample, sequenced in a study of PD-L1 blockade in urothelial cancer. As for time point: pretreatment peripheral blood. Profiling relied on immunoSEQ multiplex PCR, and the TCRdb table lists in-frame clones only, not all of them. The data contain tens of thousands of clones, roughly 80% of them singletons. The sample was PBMCs, taken around atezolizumab (anti-PD-L1) treatment. Receptors originate from a man in his forties with urothelial cancer.

This chain links TRBV13 with TRBJ2-7; 11 bases agree with TRBD2. CDR3 length: 15 residues. Germline V CDR1 and CDR2: PRHDT, FYEKMQ (reference sequence). V trimming: 0 bases; J trimming: 6 bases; junction bases outside the gene matches: 4. The CDR3: CASSLGGLAVSEQYF. In nucleotides, the CDR3 is TGTGCCAGCAGCTTAGGGGGACTAGCGGTCTCCGAGCAGTACTTC.

The chain has TRBV15 and TRBJ1-2, with D unresolved. From germline, CDR1 is LNHNV and CDR2 YYDKDF (reference sequence). Trimming removed 1 base at V and 0 bases at J, with 9 bases between. CDR3 length: 15 residues. The CDR3 region is CATSRGRVSNYGYTF. The DNA for the CDR3 is TGTGCCACCAGCAGAGGGAGGGTTTCTAACTATGGCTACACCTTC.

This clone has a single count. The chain uses TRBV6-5 and TRBJ2-1; the match to TRBD1 covers 8 bases. Per germline, CDR1 MNHEY and CDR2 SVGAGI. This CDR3 has 12 residues. V gave up 5 bases and J gave up 9 bases; unmatched junction bases: 3. The CDR3 protein is CASSKTGVEQFF. CDR3 nucleotide sequence: TGTGCCAGCAGTAAGACAGGGGTTGAGCAGTTCTTC.

This chain joins TRBV6-5 and TRBJ1-1; D not certain. The CDR3 is 14 residues long. V was clipped by 5 bases and J by 0 bases, with 10 bases between them. CDR1 is MNHEY, CDR2 SVGAGI, per germline. The CDR3 DNA sequence: TGTGCCAGCAGTCGTCCCGGGGTGAACACTGAAGCTTTCTTT. This translates into CASSRPGVNTEAFF.

The chain combines TRBV6-5 with TRBJ2-7, with TRBD1 identical over 12 bases. CDR1 is MNHEY and CDR2 is SVGAGI in the germline V gene. V lost 8 bases to trimming and J lost 6 bases; unmatched junction nucleotides: 11. The CDR3 has 15 amino acids. Here the CDR3 DNA reads TGTGCCAGCCTTTCGGACCGGGACAGGGGGCGCGAGCAGTACTTC. Protein product: CASLSDRDRGREQYF.

The count of this clone is one. The V and J genes are TRBV25-1 and TRBJ2-7; the D gene is possibly TRBD1 (6 bases). The germline gives CDR1 MGHDK, CDR2 SYGVNS. Between the trimmed V and J ends, which lost 1 base and 6 bases, there was a span of 10 bases. This CDR3 comprises 13 residues. DNA for the CDR3: TGTGCCAGCAGTGAATCTATCAGGGGCGAGCAGTACTTC. Its translation is CASSESIRGEQYF.

The V and J genes are TRBV10-3 and TRBJ2-3, with 9 positions matching TRBD1. Germline CDR1 and CDR2: ENHRY and SYGVKD. The CDR3 runs to 19 residues. Trimming at V came to 2 bases and at J to 5 bases, leaving 17 bases not matched to a gene. CDR3 sequence (DNA): TGTGCCATCAGTGAGGACCCGCCCTCGTCACAGGGGGCCGTAGATACGCAGTATTTT. It translates to CAISEDPPSSQGAVDTQYF.